Presented here are 22 T cell receptor beta chains from one specimen sequenced in a study of blood T cell repertoires in COVID-19. The table came from immunoSEQ multiplex PCR; TCRdb's copy has only in-frame clones and leaves some out. The sample shows some 420,000 clones, 80% to 90% of them seen only once. Sequencing input: PBMCs or T cells enriched from blood (not recorded which). Source of these receptors: a man aged 25-45 years who had recovered from COVID-19.

Points on this clone: Compared with germline, one end of the junction differs, possibly owing to a read error. The chain joins TRBV6-5 to TRBJ2-7; D is perhaps TRBD2 (5 bases). Germline V gene lookup returns CDR1 MNHEY and CDR2 SVGAGI. The CDR3 is 14 residues long. The CDR3 sequence: CASSPREFSSEQYF. CDR3 DNA sequence: TGTGCCAGCAGTCCCCGGGAATTCTCCTCCGAGCAGTACTTC.

J is TRBJ1-2 and V is TRBV2; D not resolved. In germline, CDR1 is SNHLY, CDR2 FYNNEI. The CDR3 is 11 amino acids. With 8 bases removed from V and 8 bases from J, the gap between germline ends came to 12 bases. CDR3 DNA sequence: TGTGCCAGCTACACCGGGAACGGCTACACCTTC. It specifies CASYTGNGYTF.

This chain links TRBV29-1 with TRBJ1-1; unclear D gene. Germline V gene data show CDR1 as SQVTM and CDR2 as ANQGSEA. Trimming took off 4 bases at V and 0 bases at J, with 6 bases between the two ends. The CDR3 totals 12 residues. CDR3 DNA sequence: TGCAGCGTTGGGCACCTGAACACTGAAGCTTTCTTT. Protein product: CSVGHLNTEAFF.

In this sample, this clone turned up once. V usage is TRBV20-1 and J usage is TRBJ2-5; weak D call: TRBD1 (6 bases). Germline loops: CDR1 DFQATT, CDR2 SNEGSKA (reference sequence). Trimming took 6 bases from V and 5 from J, leaving 10 bases between them. The CDR3 loop spans 11 amino acids. DNA of the CDR3: TGCAGTGCACACAGGGAGGAGACCCAGTACTTC. Its translation is CSAHREETQYF.

The V gene is TRBV9, the J gene TRBJ2-7; a possible D gene is TRBD1 (6 bases). The CDR3 has 13 amino acids. Trimming stripped 4 bases from V and 5 bases from J, with 13 bases between. The germline V gene has CDR1 SGDLS and CDR2 YYNGEE. CDR3 amino acids: CASSPPGVDEQYF. The CDR3 DNA sequence: TGTGCCAGCAGCCCCCCAGGGGTCGACGAGCAGTACTTC. The whole variable domain, filled in from reference TRBV9 and TRBJ2-7, reads DSGVTQTPKHLITATGQRVTLRCSPRSGDLSVYWYQQSLDQGLQFLIQYYNGEERAKGNILERFSAQQFPDLHSELNLSSLELGDSALYFCASSPPGVDEQYFGPGTRLTVT.

V gene TRBV28 combines with J gene TRBJ2-2; 13 bases align to TRBD2. V was pared by 8 bases and J by 7 bases, with 13 bases of the junction left unmatched. The germline V gene has CDR1 MDHEN and CDR2 SYDVKM. CDR3 length: 17 amino acids. CDR3 protein: CASALGGTSGTGGELFF. The CDR3, as DNA: TGTGCCAGCGCCTTAGGTGGGACTAGCGGGACTGGCGGGGAGCTGTTTTTT.

The chain joins TRBV9 to TRBJ2-2; perhaps TRBD1 as D (5 bases). This CDR3 has 15 residues. With 2 bases removed from V and 7 bases from J, the gap between germline ends came to 15 bases. From germline, CDR1 is SGDLS and CDR2 YYNGEE. CDR3 nucleotides: TGTGCCAGCAGCGTGGCCCCGAGAAGGGGCGGGGAGCTGTTTTTT. Protein: CASSVAPRRGGELFF.

The chain is built from TRBV25-1 and TRBJ1-2; D perhaps matches TRBD1 (5 bases). This CDR3 is built from 13 residues. Germline V CDR1 and CDR2: MGHDK, SYGVNS. The ends were cut back, 5 bases at V and 6 bases at J, with 13 bases in the middle. CDR3 DNA: TGTGCCAGCAGTCACCCGGGACTGAATGGCTACACCTTC. It specifies CASSHPGLNGYTF.

The chain is built from TRBV14 and TRBJ1-2; a weak D match, TRBD1 (6 bases). The CDR3 has 16 residues. V lost 0 bases and J lost 8, with 19 bases in between. Looked up from germline, CDR1 is SGHDN and CDR2 is FVKESK. The CDR3 here is CASSQEWGRDRGGYTF. CDR3 bases: TGTGCCAGCAGCCAAGAGTGGGGGCGAGACAGAGGAGGCTACACCTTC.

The CDR3: CASSLGTVNQPQHF. CDR3 DNA: TGTGCCAGCAGCCTAGGGACAGTTAATCAGCCCCAGCATTTT. This chain connects TRBV7-8 to TRBJ1-5; 7 nucleotides match TRBD1. CDR1 SGHVS and CDR2 FQNEAQ come from the germline V gene. There are 14 residues in the CDR3. The ends lost 5 bases at V and 4 bases at J; junction bases unmatched: 5.

The rearrangement uses TRBV15 and TRBJ1-3; a weak D match, TRBD1 (5 bases). The germline gives CDR1 LNHNV, CDR2 YYDKDF (reference sequence). The CDR3 spans 15 residues. Trimming stripped 2 bases from V and 2 bases from J, with 10 bases between. The CDR3 coding sequence is TGTGCCACCAGCAGACCGGTCAGGGCTGGAAACACCATATATTTT. It codes for CATSRPVRAGNTIYF.

For the CDR3, the DNA is TGTGCCAGTAGTATAGGAGTCTATAGCAATCAGCCCCAGCATTTT. This sequence encodes CASSIGVYSNQPQHF. This sequence joins TRBV19 and TRBJ1-5, with no clear D. The CDR3 spans 15 residues. Deletions cut 1 base from V and 0 bases from J, with 7 bases between. CDR1 and CDR2 (germline): LNHDA, SQIVND (reference sequence). Full variable domain (remainder filled in from reference TRBV19 and TRBJ1-5): DGGITQSPKYLFRKEGQNVTLSCEQNLNHDAMYWYRQDPGQGLRLIYYSQIVNDFQKGDIAEGYSVSREKKESFPLTVTSAQKNPTAFYLCASSIGVYSNQPQHFGDGTRLSIL.

This clone was seen once. The V gene is TRBV9, the J gene TRBJ2-3, with TRBD2 identical over 11 bases. The CDR3 has 16 amino acids. Germline V CDR1 and CDR2: SGDLS, YYNGEE. V was clipped by 3 bases and J by 4 bases; unmatched bases: 7. The CDR3 sequence is CASSAQLAGGPDTQYF. CDR3 in DNA: TGTGCCAGCAGCGCCCAATTAGCGGGAGGGCCAGATACGCAGTATTTT.

The chain recombines TRBV28 with TRBJ1-2; 8 bases align to TRBD1. The germline gives CDR1 MDHEN, CDR2 SYDVKM. V was clipped by 3 bases and J by 8 bases; unmatched bases: 5. The CDR3 has 13 amino acids. The CDR3 protein is CASSFRGPRGYTF. As DNA, the CDR3 is TGTGCCAGCAGTTTCAGGGGGCCCCGAGGCTACACCTTC.

This chain links TRBV28 with TRBJ1-4; D possibly corresponds to TRBD1 (6 bases). The CDR3 loop spans 19 amino acids. Germline CDR1 reads MDHEN; CDR2 reads SYDVKM. The V and J ends lost 5 bases and 0 bases respectively, with 22 bases between them. In DNA, the CDR3 is TGTGCCAGCAGTACCCCGGACAGCCCTTCATTTGCAACTAATGAAAAACTGTTTTTT. The encoded protein is CASSTPDSPSFATNEKLFF.

This chain connects TRBV3-1 (or the pseudogene TRBV3-2) to TRBJ2-1; the match to TRBD2 covers 11 bases. Germline loops: CDR1 LGHDT, CDR2 YNNKEL (reference sequence). CDR3 length: 14 residues. The V and J ends lost 8 bases and 6 bases, in that order; junction bases with no gene match: 6. The CDR3 region is CASRLAGGRNEQFF. As DNA, the CDR3 is TGTGCCAGCCGGCTAGCGGGAGGCCGCAATGAGCAGTTCTTC.

The genes are TRBV19 and TRBJ2-7; TRBD1 aligns across 8 bases. From germline, CDR1 is LNHDA and CDR2 SQIVND (reference sequence). The ends lost 5 bases at V and 3 bases at J; junction bases unmatched: 3. This CDR3 contains 13 residues. The CDR3 DNA reads as TGTGCCAGTAGTGAACAGGGGGTCTACGAGCAGTACTTC. It translates to CASSEQGVYEQYF.

The gene calls are TRBV5-5 and TRBJ2-5; 8 nucleotides line up with TRBD2. Germline lookup yields CDR1 SGHKS and CDR2 YYEKEE (reference sequence). This CDR3 has 13 amino acids. Germline trimming cut 2 bases from V and 5 bases from J; bases unmatched to any gene: 2. CDR3 amino acids: CASSFLAGETQYF. CDR3 nucleotides: TGTGCCAGCAGCTTCTTAGCGGGGGAGACCCAGTACTTC.

The V and J genes are TRBV3-1 (or the pseudogene TRBV3-2) and TRBJ2-5; 11 bases agree with TRBD2. The CDR3 covers 14 residues. CDR1 LGHDT and CDR2 YNNKEL come from the germline V gene (reference sequence). V shed 6 bases and J 5 bases; nucleotides not matched to a gene: 5. In DNA, the CDR3 is TGTGCCAGCAGTACTAGCGGGAGTAGTGAGACCCAGTACTTC. Protein: CASSTSGSSETQYF.

V is TRBV28 and J is TRBJ2-1, with D possibly TRBD1 on 5 matching bases. There are 13 residues in the CDR3. With 5 bases removed from V and 8 bases from J, the gap between germline ends came to 13 bases. Germline-derived CDR1 and CDR2 are MDHEN and SYDVKM. CDR3 nucleotide sequence: TGTGCCAGCAGTCGGACACCAGGCGATGAGCAGTTCTTC. Translation gives CASSRTPGDEQFF. Full variable domain (remainder filled in from reference TRBV28 and TRBJ2-1): DVKVTQSSRYLVKRTGEKVFLECVQDMDHENMFWYRQDPGLGLRLIYFSYDVKMKEKGDIPEGYSVSREKKERFSLILESASTNQTSMYLCASSRTPGDEQFFGPGTRLTVL.

Comment on this clone: The same CDR3 arises from other DNA sequences in this sample as well. This chain connects TRBV6-5 to TRBJ2-5; 7 bases match TRBD1. The ends lost 2 bases at V and 1 base at J; junction bases unmatched: 1. Per the germline V gene, CDR1 is MNHEY and CDR2 is SVGAGI. This CDR3 has 14 amino acids. In DNA, the CDR3 is TGTGCCAGCAGTTACGGGACAGTCCAAGAGACCCAGTACTTC. Protein sequence: CASSYGTVQETQYF.

About this clone itself: This sample also contains other DNA sequences that code for the same CDR3. The rearrangement joins TRBV12-3 or TRBV12-4 to TRBJ2-7, with D perhaps TRBD1 (5 bases). Trimming removed 1 base at V and 3 bases at J, with 7 bases between. The CDR3 is made up of 13 amino acids. This CDR3 is CASSLGDSYEQYF. Written as DNA, the CDR3 is TGTGCCAGCAGTTTAGGAGACAGCTACGAGCAGTACTTC.